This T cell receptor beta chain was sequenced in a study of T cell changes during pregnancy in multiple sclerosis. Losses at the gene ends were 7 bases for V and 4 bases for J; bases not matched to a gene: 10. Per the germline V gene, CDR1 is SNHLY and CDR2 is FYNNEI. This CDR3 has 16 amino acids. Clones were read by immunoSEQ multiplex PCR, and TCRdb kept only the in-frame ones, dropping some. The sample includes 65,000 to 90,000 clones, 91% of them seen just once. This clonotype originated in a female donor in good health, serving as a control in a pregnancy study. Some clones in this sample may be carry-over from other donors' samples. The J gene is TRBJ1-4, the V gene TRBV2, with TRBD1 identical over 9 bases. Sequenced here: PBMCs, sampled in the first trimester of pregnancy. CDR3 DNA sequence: TGTGCCAGCACCGTAGACAGGGGGGAGCTTAATGAAAAACTGTTTTTT. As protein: CASTVDRGELNEKLFF.